This TCR beta chain was documented in a study of identifying expanded T cells in peripheral blood. A note on this clone: Its antigen remains unknown. The sample contains more than one DNA sequence encoding this CDR3.

Clones were sequenced by immunoSEQ multiplex PCR, and TCRdb holds only the in-frame ones, with some missing. Of about 90,000 clones in the sample, roughly 81% were seen once. V was shortened by 2 bases and J by 4 bases, with 9 bases between the two germline ends. Germline lookup yields CDR1 SGHRS and CDR2 YFSETQ. CDR3 length equals 13 residues. Points from the study as a whole: Variance in clone template counts between roughly 2-week samples significantly increased with total template count across all healthy donors. Technical replicates showed approximately 1.2 changed clones; two weeks roughly 15; four weeks 19.

No infections or other immune events were documented during collection. The receptor's source is a person aged 18 to 70 in good health. Sequencing used blood. V and J are TRBV5-1 and TRBJ1-1; maybe TRBD1 (5 bases). CDR3 in DNA: TGCGCCAGCAGCTTCACTCAGGGCACTGAAGCTTTCTTT. Its translation is CASSFTQGTEAFF. The full variable domain, its missing parts supplied by reference TRBV5-1 and TRBJ1-1, is KAGVTQTPRYLIKTRGQQVTLSCSPISGHRSVSWYQQTPGQGLQFLFEYFSETQRNKGNFPGRFSGRQFSNSRSEMNVSTLELGDSALYLCASSFTQGTEAFFGQGTRLTVV.